The present TCR beta chain was sequenced within a study of blood T cell repertoires in COVID-19. At the level of the study: T cells, B-cell-depleted T cells, or PBMCs provided the cDNA or gDNA that served as material.

The CDR3 covers 15 residues. V lost 3 bases and J lost 0, with 11 bases in between. Germline CDR1 reads LNHNV; CDR2 reads YYDKDF (reference sequence). Libraries were prepared by immunoSEQ multiplex PCR; TCRdb keeps only in-frame clonotypes and omits some of them. The profile shows about 74,000 clones, almost 90% of them singletons. The chain carries TRBV15 and TRBJ1-1, with D hard to call. The sample consisted of peripheral blood. The receptor's source is a woman of 80 years or more with active or convalescent COVID-19. The CDR3 sequence is CATSRSLPLNTEAFF. The CDR3 DNA sequence: TGTGCCACCAGCAGGTCTCTACCCCTGAACACTGAAGCTTTCTTT.